This T cell receptor beta chain comes out of a study of T-cell memory formation after mild COVID-19. Study-wide context: Largely, the TCR clusters proved donor specific.

With constant-segment primers, 5'RACE yielded cDNA libraries of TCR alpha and TCR beta that carried sample barcodes and UMIs. TCRdb re-analysed the 5' RACE reads in MiXCR, keeping a single row per CDR3 protein. The top ten hold about 20% of the sample, which has 350,000 to 450,000 distinct CDR3 sequences, about 15% seen once. This clonotype was counted between two and nine times. No antigen is known for it. Trimming removed 5 bases from V and 1 base from J, with 14 bases in between. Germline V CDR1 and CDR2: SEHNR, FQNEAQ (reference sequence). The length of the CDR3 is 15 residues. Study-level findings and limits: Contracting clones from day 15 to 85 had balanced CD4/CD8; later expanders favoured CD4+.

Specimen: PBMCs or a T cell subset sorted from them (not recorded which). The sequence came from a man between 18 and 35 years old who had mild COVID-19 (a few samples of this study predate the infection). Cell type and time point are not known. The genes are TRBV7-9 and TRBJ2-5, with D unresolved. The CDR3 DNA reads TGTGCCAGCAGCATCCCCCTAGGCGCCCAAGAGACCCAGTACTTC. Its protein is CASSIPLGAQETQYF. Full variable domain (rest looked up from reference TRBV7-9 and TRBJ2-5): DTGVSQNPRHKITKRGQNVTFRCDPISEHNRLYWYRQTLGQGPEFLTYFQNEAQLEKSRLLSDRFSAERPKGSFSTLEIQRTEQGDSAMYLCASSIPLGAQETQYFGPGTRLLVL.